This TCR beta chain stems from a study of PD-1 blockade in classical Hodgkin lymphoma. Germline lookup yields CDR1 SGHTA and CDR2 FQGTGA. The CDR3 runs 15 residues. The junction had 9 bases not matched to a gene; V was cut back by 5 bases and J by 3 bases. Sequencing was performed with immunoSEQ multiplex PCR; in TCRdb, only in-frame clones are kept and a portion is missing. The data contain more than 140,000 clones, less than 80% of them singletons. In its sample, this clone was seen many times. Relapse was seen in all patients after autologous stem cell transplantation, and brentuximab vedotin exposure was variable.

The source of this sequence is a human donor with classical Hodgkin lymphoma. This chain joins TRBV7-3 and TRBJ2-7; the match to TRBD2 covers 8 bases. The source material was peripheral blood mononuclear cells (PBMCs), sampled before the second cycle of nivolumab. Here the CDR3 DNA reads TGTGCCAGCAGCCCACCGGGACTAGGGTACTACGAGCAGTACTTC. Its protein product is CASSPPGLGYYEQYF.